The next 13 T cell receptor beta chains were all read from a single sample in a study of siplizumab effects on memory and regulatory T cells. Using immunoSEQ multiplex PCR, the repertoire was profiled, and TCRdb retains in-frame clones only, with some absent. Here the sample spans over 55,000 clones, roughly 85% being singletons. Sequenced: memory CD4+ T cells sorted from blood. These receptors originate from a human donor in good health.

This chain uses TRBV10-3 with TRBJ2-7, with 9 bases fitting TRBD1. V shed 6 bases, J shed 1 base, and the junction held 7 bases outside the gene matches. CDR1 and CDR2 from the germline V gene are ENHRY and SYGVKD. The CDR3 is 15 amino acids. CDR3 loop: CAISPRQGESYEQYF. The CDR3 DNA follows: TGTGCCATCAGCCCCCGACAGGGGGAGTCCTACGAGCAGTACTTC.

This chain links TRBV29-1 with TRBJ2-7; 8 bases line up with TRBD1. CDR1 is SQVTM, CDR2 ANQGSEA, per germline. The CDR3 sequence is 15 residues long. V lost 5 bases and J lost 4; bases outside the gene matches: 13. Here the CDR3 reads CSVRASPGGSYEQYF. CDR3 sequence (DNA): TGCAGCGTTCGAGCCAGTCCAGGGGGCAGTTACGAGCAGTACTTC.

The V call is TRBV6-1, the J call TRBJ1-1; D is ambiguous. CDR1 and CDR2 from the germline V gene are MNHNS and SASEGT. The CDR3 runs to 12 residues. Trimming removed 6 bases from V and 11 bases from J, with 16 bases in between. DNA for the CDR3: TGTGCCAGCAGGGCGGGGTCGCTGGGGGCTTTCTTT. As protein: CASRAGSLGAFF.

This clone was seen more than once but under ten times. This rearrangement joins TRBV6-4 to TRBJ1-2; possible D gene TRBD1, 6 bases. Germline-derived CDR1 and CDR2 are MRHNA and SNTAGT. This CDR3 has 14 residues. CDR3 nucleotides: TGTACCCATTACATCCACAAGGGGGACTATGGCTACACCTTC. It specifies CTHYIHKGDYGYTF.

The gene calls are TRBV19 and TRBJ1-3; 7 nucleotides line up with TRBD1. Germline loops: CDR1 LNHDA, CDR2 SQIVND (reference sequence). This CDR3 is 13 amino acids long. V was pared by 7 bases and J by 5 bases, with 5 bases of the junction left unmatched. CDR3 in DNA: TGTGCCAGTATTCGGACAGGTCGAAACACCATATATTTT. Translating it yields CASIRTGRNTIYF.

V and J are TRBV29-1 and TRBJ2-1; TRBD2 aligns across 8 bases. With V trimmed by 0 bases and J by 0 bases, 7 bases remained unmatched. The germline CDR1 and CDR2 sequences are SQVTM and ANQGSEA. This CDR3 is built from 17 residues. The CDR3 coding sequence is TGCAGCGTTGAAGAAGATCCACGGGAGGGCTCCTACAATGAGCAGTTCTTC. Translating gives CSVEEDPREGSYNEQFF.

The gene calls are TRBV21-1 and TRBJ2-6; TRBD1 was called by the table and not checked on the DNA. TRBV21-1 is flagged as a pseudogene. This CDR3 has 21 amino acids. The CDR3 spells CASRHTTGTPLRSSGANVLTF. CDR3 nucleotide sequence: TGTGCCAGCAGACATACTACCGGGACACCCCTCAGAAGCTCTGGGGCCAACGTCCTGACTTTC.

V and J are TRBV30 and TRBJ2-5; 9 bases line up with TRBD1. The germline gives CDR1 GTSNPN, CDR2 SVGIG (reference sequence). With V trimmed by 4 bases and J by 7 bases, 7 bases remained unmatched. The CDR3 has 13 amino acids. CDR3 nucleotide sequence: TGTGCCTGGACCATGGGACAGGGTTTGACCCAGTACTTC. Amino acid sequence: CAWTMGQGLTQYF.

This rearrangement joins TRBV6-4 to TRBJ2-2, with 7 bases aligning to TRBD2. Germline V gene sequence: CDR1 MRHNA, CDR2 SNTAGT. V was clipped by 9 bases and J by 1 base; unmatched bases: 5. The CDR3 is 14 amino acids. CDR3 loop: CASRGLQNTGELFF. Written as DNA, the CDR3 is TGTGCCAGTCGGGGACTACAGAACACCGGGGAGCTGTTTTTT.

The V and J genes are TRBV4-2 and TRBJ2-5, with a possible D match to TRBD2 (6 bases). This CDR3 contains 15 residues. Trimming stripped 0 bases from V and 2 bases from J, with 10 bases between. Germline V gene lookup returns CDR1 LGHNA and CDR2 YNFKEQ. The CDR3 region has the DNA TGTGCCAGCAGCCAAGATTGGGACTTGCAAGAGACCCAGTACTTC. Its protein is CASSQDWDLQETQYF.

The V and J genes are TRBV11-2 and TRBJ1-5; 9 nucleotides agree with TRBD1. The CDR3 runs to 15 residues. Looked up from germline, CDR1 is SGHAT and CDR2 is FQNNGV. Germline trimming cut 5 bases from V and 6 bases from J; bases unmatched to any gene: 8. As DNA, the CDR3 is TGTGCCAGCAGCCCGGACAGGGGCTTCGGTCAGCCCCAGCATTTT. Translation gives CASSPDRGFGQPQHF.

This chain uses TRBV9 with TRBJ2-2, with 8 positions matching TRBD1. V dropped 3 bases and J dropped 1; count of bases not matched to a gene: 2. This CDR3 has 15 amino acids. Germline V gene sequence: CDR1 SGDLS, CDR2 YYNGEE. CDR3: CASSAGGGNTGELFF. As DNA, the CDR3 is TGTGCCAGCAGCGCAGGGGGCGGGAACACCGGGGAGCTGTTTTTT.

J is TRBJ2-2 and V is TRBV11-2; no clear D gene. V was pared by 1 base and J by 4 bases, with 10 bases between. Germline loops: CDR1 SGHAT, CDR2 FQNNGV. The CDR3 length is 15 residues. In DNA, the CDR3 is TGTGCCAGCAGCTTAGTAAGGCAATTCACCGGGGAGCTGTTTTTT. Amino acids: CASSLVRQFTGELFF.